These 24 T cell receptor beta chains share one sample of origin, sequenced in a study of T cell changes during pregnancy in multiple sclerosis. Some clones are missing from TCRdb's copy, which holds only in-frame ones; the method was immunoSEQ multiplex PCR. The table lists about 63,000 clones, 80% to 95% of them singletons. The material was CD8+ T cells from peripheral blood mononuclear cells, obtained in the second trimester of pregnancy. The source of these receptors is a female donor with multiple sclerosis, enrolled in a pregnancy study.

The chain couples TRBV28 to TRBJ2-4; tentative D call: TRBD2 (5 bases). This CDR3 has 20 amino acids. Trimming shortened V by 2 bases and J by 3 bases, and 26 bases separated the two germline ends. Looked up from germline, CDR1 is MDHEN and CDR2 is SYDVKM. This CDR3 reads CASSLPPRRSLREGKNIQYF. The DNA for the CDR3 is TGTGCCAGCAGTTTACCCCCCCGTAGGAGCCTACGCGAGGGCAAAAACATTCAGTACTTC.

The chain has TRBV2 and TRBJ2-3; 9 bases match TRBD2. In germline, CDR1 is SNHLY, CDR2 FYNNEI. The CDR3 is 16 amino acids. V trimming: 2 bases; J trimming: 2 bases; junction bases outside the gene matches: 5. The CDR3 loop is CASSEKTSGDTDTQYF. CDR3 in DNA: TGTGCCAGCAGTGAAAAGACTAGCGGTGACACAGATACGCAGTATTTT.

This clone was counted a single time. The gene calls are TRBV6-4 and TRBJ1-5; no clear D. In germline, CDR1 is MRHNA, CDR2 SNTAGT. Between the trimmed V and J ends, which lost 1 base and 3 bases, there was a span of 10 bases. The CDR3 covers 15 residues. In DNA form, the CDR3 reads TGTGCCAGCAGTGACTTCGGGAGGTCCAATCAGCCCCAGCATTTT. Protein: CASSDFGRSNQPQHF.

In DNA, the CDR3 is TGTGCCAGCAGTACCGGGACTGTTGAAAAACTGTTTTTT. Residues: CASSTGTVEKLFF. V gene TRBV6-5 combines with J gene TRBJ1-4; a weak D match, TRBD1 (5 bases). V was trimmed by 5 bases and J by 7 bases, leaving 11 bases between them. This CDR3 has 13 residues. Germline CDR1 MNHEY, CDR2 SVGAGI.

The DNA for the CDR3 is TGTGCCAGCAGTGAGGGATTGGGACTAGCGGGAGCGGGTTACAATGAGCAGTTCTTC. Translation gives CASSEGLGLAGAGYNEQFF. The V and J genes are TRBV6-4 and TRBJ2-1, with TRBD2 matching 14 bases. The CDR3 sequence is 19 residues long. Germline values: CDR1 MRHNA, CDR2 SNTAGT. Unmatched junction bases numbered 11, after V lost 3 bases and J lost 4 bases.

The CDR3 here is CASKDGGANTEAFF. Written as DNA, the CDR3 is TGTGCCAGCAAAGACGGGGGAGCGAACACTGAAGCTTTCTTT. The chain recombines TRBV9 with TRBJ1-1, with TRBD1 as a possible D gene (5 bases). V shed 6 bases and J shed 1 base, with 13 bases lying between them. Per the germline V gene, CDR1 is SGDLS and CDR2 is YYNGEE. This CDR3 has 14 residues.

This chain uses TRBV15 with TRBJ1-1, with D perhaps TRBD1 (5 bases). Deletions cut 0 bases from V and 4 bases from J, with 6 bases between. Germline V lookup: CDR1 LNHNV, CDR2 YYDKDF (reference sequence). The CDR3 runs to 13 residues. The CDR3 DNA follows: TGTGCCACCAGCAGAGACAGGGTCACTGAAGCTTTCTTT. This codes for CATSRDRVTEAFF.

The chain uses TRBV9 and TRBJ2-1; no reliable D call. The CDR3 length is 12 residues. Germline CDR1 is SGDLS and CDR2 is YYNGEE. V was clipped by 0 bases and J by 10 bases, with 8 bases between them. The CDR3 DNA reads TGTGCCAGCAGCGTAGTGGAGCGCGAGCAGTTCTTC. Translated, it gives CASSVVEREQFF.

This clone occurred once. The genes are TRBV2 and TRBJ1-5, with D unclear. Germline CDR1 and CDR2: SNHLY and FYNNEI. The CDR3 is 14 residues long. V shed 6 bases and J shed 2 bases, with 11 bases lying between them. Written as DNA, the CDR3 is TGTGCCAGCAGGGTCGGCGGTCGCAATCAGCCCCAGCATTTT. This encodes CASRVGGRNQPQHF.

The gene calls are TRBV27 and TRBJ1-5; D might be TRBD1 (5 bases). Germline V CDR1 and CDR2: MNHEY, SMNVEV (reference sequence). Trimming shortened V by 6 bases and J by 7 bases, and 16 bases separated the two germline ends. The CDR3 covers 14 residues. CDR3 sequence reads: CASSPHPGYQPQHF. As DNA, the CDR3 is TGTGCCAGCAGCCCTCACCCAGGGTACCAGCCCCAGCATTTT.

The chain combines TRBV5-6 with TRBJ1-2; TRBD1 matches at 9 bases. Germline CDR1 SGHDT, CDR2 YYEEEE. The CDR3 spans 15 residues. V lost 6 bases to trimming and J lost 4 bases; unmatched junction nucleotides: 10. CDR3 DNA: TGTGCCAGCATCTGGGGGACAGGGAGATTCTATGGCTACACCTTC. This translates into CASIWGTGRFYGYTF.

This rearrangement joins TRBV27 to TRBJ1-4, with TRBD1 matching over 7 bases. CDR3 length equals 16 residues. The V segment lost 5 bases and the J segment 3 bases; nucleotides outside the gene matches: 9. In germline, CDR1 is MNHEY, CDR2 SMNVEV (reference sequence). The CDR3 DNA is TGTGCCAGCAGTACTCAGGGGGACGGGGCTAATGAAAAACTGTTTTTT. Its protein product is CASSTQGDGANEKLFF.

V usage is TRBV19 and J usage is TRBJ2-7; 10 nucleotides line up with TRBD2. The germline V gene encodes CDR1 LNHDA and CDR2 SQIVND (reference sequence). Trimming took 1 base from V and 3 from J; bases not matched to a gene: 15. The CDR3 runs 19 residues. The CDR3 DNA reads as TGTGCCAGTAGTATAGCCCAGTGGCCGGGGGCTAGCGGGAGCTACGAGCAGTACTTC. Its translation is CASSIAQWPGASGSYEQYF.

The V gene is TRBV7-9, the J gene TRBJ2-7; possible D gene TRBD2, 6 bases. Germline lookup yields CDR1 SEHNR and CDR2 FQNEAQ (reference sequence). The CDR3 covers 19 residues. Trimming removed 0 bases at V and 3 bases at J, with 24 bases between. CDR3 sequence: CASSLAFWRDGYDNYEQYF. The CDR3, as DNA: TGTGCCAGCAGCTTAGCGTTTTGGCGGGACGGGTATGACAACTACGAGCAGTACTTC.

The chain has TRBV12-5 and TRBJ2-1; the match to TRBD2 covers 9 bases. V shed 1 base and J 5 bases; nucleotides not matched to a gene: 0. This CDR3 has 14 amino acids. Germline values: CDR1 LGHNT, CDR2 FRNRAP. CDR3 region: CASGLGLADNEQFF. CDR3 coding DNA: TGTGCTAGTGGTTTGGGACTAGCGGACAATGAGCAGTTCTTC.

The rearrangement joins TRBV9 to TRBJ2-2; 8 bases match TRBD1. V lost 0 bases to trimming and J lost 3 bases; unmatched junction nucleotides: 4. Germline CDR1 SGDLS, CDR2 YYNGEE. The CDR3 runs to 16 residues. The CDR3 reads CASSVAGQAYTGELFF. The CDR3 DNA follows: TGTGCCAGCAGCGTAGCGGGACAGGCGTACACCGGGGAGCTGTTTTTT.

V usage is TRBV4-1 and J usage is TRBJ2-7, with 9 bases fitting TRBD1. Germline assignment: CDR1 MGHRA and CDR2 YSYEKL. Trimming at V came to 1 base and at J to 5 bases, leaving 6 bases not matched to a gene. The CDR3 extends over 15 amino acids. For the CDR3, the DNA is TGCGCCAGCAGCCAAGGGACAGGGGCAAAGAACGAGCAGTACTTC. This codes for CASSQGTGAKNEQYF.

V and J are TRBV5-8 and TRBJ2-3; TRBD2 might be the D (5 bases). The germline V gene encodes CDR1 SGHTS and CDR2 YDEGEE. V was clipped by 2 bases and J by 7 bases, with 17 bases between them. The CDR3 consists of 15 residues. The CDR3 DNA follows: TGTGCCAGCAGCTTAAGCGGAACCTCCCGGAATACGCAGTATTTT. Translation: CASSLSGTSRNTQYF. Full variable domain (outside the CDR3, taken from reference TRBV5-8 and TRBJ2-3): EAGVTQSPTHLIKTRGQQATLRCSPISGHTSVYWYQQALGLGLQFLLWYDEGEERNRGNFPPRFSGRQFPNYSSELNVNALELEDSALYLCASSLSGTSRNTQYFGPGTRLTVL.

The chain couples TRBV30 to TRBJ2-7; D is undetermined. The V gene lost 0 bases and the J gene lost 6 bases, with 9 bases spanning the gap. The CDR3 totals 12 residues. From germline, CDR1 is GTSNPN and CDR2 SVGIG (reference sequence). The CDR3 DNA is TGTGCCTGGAGTGTAATCTGGCCCGAGCAGTACTTC. It specifies CAWSVIWPEQYF. Variable domain in full (rest from reference TRBV30 and TRBJ2-7): SQTIHQWPATLVQPVGSPLSLECTVEGTSNPNLYWYRQAAGRGLQLLFYSVGIGQISSEVPQNLSASRPQDRQFILSSKKLLLSDSGFYLCAWSVIWPEQYFGPGTRLTVT.

The DNA for the CDR3 is TGCGCCAGCAGTCAATCCTTTACTAGCTCGTCCTACGAGCAGTACTTC. Protein: CASSQSFTSSSYEQYF. The V call is TRBV23-1, the J call TRBJ2-7; a possible D gene is TRBD2 (6 bases). TRBV23-1 has ORF status, its function being uncertain. Between the trimmed V and J ends, which lost 0 bases and 1 base, there was a span of 13 bases. The CDR3 consists of 16 residues.

The chain is built from TRBV5-1 and TRBJ2-7; 7 positions match TRBD1. This CDR3 spans 14 amino acids. From germline, CDR1 is SGHRS and CDR2 YFSETQ. V gave up 2 bases and J gave up 6 bases; unmatched junction bases: 8. CDR3: CASSFDREGLEQYF. In DNA, the CDR3 is TGCGCCAGCAGCTTTGACAGGGAAGGGCTCGAGCAGTACTTC.

The rearrangement joins TRBV19 to TRBJ2-7; TRBD2 matches at 9 bases. J lost 2 bases, V lost 5 bases, and 10 bases had no gene match. The CDR3 covers 16 residues. CDR1 is LNHDA, CDR2 SQIVND, per germline (reference sequence). The CDR3 sequence is CASSLASGVSTYEQYF. CDR3 DNA sequence: TGTGCCAGTAGTTTGGCTAGCGGGGTTAGTACCTACGAGCAGTACTTC.

The J gene is TRBJ2-7, the V gene TRBV27; 10 bases match TRBD2. Trimming cost V 1 base and J 2 bases; bases outside gene matches: 2. The length of the CDR3 is 15 residues. Per the germline V gene, CDR1 is MNHEY and CDR2 is SMNVEV (reference sequence). The CDR3 bases are TGTGCCAGCAGTTTATTACTAGCGGGACCCTACGAGCAGTACTTC. This encodes CASSLLLAGPYEQYF.

The chain couples TRBV6-1 to TRBJ2-4; 7 bases match TRBD1. The CDR3 covers 15 residues. Germline loops: CDR1 MNHNS, CDR2 SASEGT. Trimming took 9 bases from V and 0 from J; bases not matched to a gene: 8. The CDR3 nucleotides read TGTGCCAGGGGCAAGGGACAGCTAGCCAAAAACATTCAGTACTTC. Amino acid sequence: CARGKGQLAKNIQYF.